This record covers a single T cell receptor beta chain. TCRdb keeps only in-frame clones here, not all; method: immunoSEQ multiplex PCR. This table has over 200,000 clones, roughly 80% appearing once. This record comes from a study of blood T cell repertoires in COVID-19. Study at large: Sources were T cells, B-cell-depleted T cells, or PBMCs; the material itself was cDNA or gDNA.

CDR1 and CDR2 from the germline V gene are SGHTA and FQGNSA. The V gene lost 1 base and the J gene lost 2 bases, with 8 bases spanning the gap. CDR3 length: 14 amino acids. This clonotype was sampled from a human donor in a cohort sampled during active COVID-19. This chain connects TRBV7-2 to TRBJ2-5, with unresolved D. The sample comprised peripheral blood. The CDR3 coding sequence is TGTGCCAGCAGCTTAGTTGCAACACAAGAGACCCAGTACTTC. This gives the protein CASSLVATQETQYF.